This is a list of T cell receptor beta chains from one sample in a study of vaccination effects on CD4 cells after COVID-19. Here immunoSEQ multiplex PCR was the method, and the copy in TCRdb shows in-frame clones only, minus some. This sample has some 65,000 clones; around 77% occur once, and the top ten carry 2.8%. The antigens for these receptors are not known. The input for sequencing was CD4+ T cells from PBMCs cultured with HCoV-NL63 spike peptides, taken before COVID-19 vaccination. The receptors come from a human donor who received a COVID-19 vaccine. Each CDR3 is given with its conserved first and last residue. The order of the fields is CDR3 protein, CDR3 DNA, V gene, CDR3 length, clone size, D gene, J gene. D genes are given only for firm matches. Some rows have no size entry. The others give once, few or many, or a class for an expanded clone.

CASSPDRLNTEAFF,TGTGCCAGCTCACCAGACAGGCTAAACACTGAAGCTTTCTTT,TRBV18,14,-,-,TRBJ1-1
CASSPDRASNQPQHF,TGTGCCAGCAGTCCGGACAGGGCCAGCAATCAGCCCCAGCATTTT,TRBV2,15,-,TRBD1,TRBJ1-5
CASSSLIRGPYKSYTF,TGTGCCAGCAGCTCCCTTATCCGGGGCCCCTACAAATCCTACACCTTC,TRBV7-3,16,-,-,TRBJ1-2
CASSPGQEETQYF,TGTGCCAGCTCACCGGGACAGGAAGAGACCCAGTACTTC,TRBV18,13,-,TRBD1,TRBJ2-5
CASSGQGANYGYTF,TGTGCCAGCAGTGGACAGGGGGCTAACTATGGCTACACCTTC,TRBV2,14,-,TRBD1,TRBJ1-2
CASSLSGQVFNEQFF,TGCGCCAGCAGCTTGTCAGGACAGGTCTTCAATGAGCAGTTCTTC,TRBV5-1,15,-,TRBD1,TRBJ2-1
CASRVGNQPQHF,TGTGCCAGCAGGGTTGGCAATCAGCCCCAGCATTTT,TRBV6-6,12,-,-,TRBJ1-5
CATSDASTSQETQYF,TGTGCCACCAGTGATGCCTCGACTAGCCAAGAGACCCAGTACTTC,TRBV24-1,15,-,-,TRBJ2-5
CASSGDRAVEQFF,TGTGCCAGCAGTGGGGACAGGGCGGTTGAGCAGTTCTTC,TRBV2,13,-,TRBD1,TRBJ2-1
CASSPGGQPQHF,TGTGCCAGCTCCCCAGGGGGGCAGCCCCAGCATTTT,TRBV18,12,-,TRBD1,TRBJ1-5
CASSLERRRNTEAFF,TGTGCCAGCAGCTTAGAGCGCAGGAGGAACACTGAAGCTTTCTTT,TRBV13,15,-,-,TRBJ1-1
CASSFETGWGGELFF,TGCGCCAGCAGCTTCGAAACAGGGTGGGGCGGGGAGCTGTTTTTT,TRBV5-1,15,-,-,TRBJ2-2
CASTVNTEAFF,TGTGCCAGCACCGTGAACACTGAAGCTTTCTTT,TRBV28,11,-,-,TRBJ1-1
CASSFFPNNQETQYF,TGTGCCAGCAGTTTCTTTCCAAACAATCAAGAGACCCAGTACTTC,TRBV27,15,-,-,TRBJ2-5
CASSPRIGSQRDTQYF,TGTGCCAGCAGCCCACGAATTGGCTCACAAAGAGATACGCAGTATTTT,TRBV7-9,16,-,-,TRBJ2-3
CASTAFVATNEKLFF,TGTGCCAGCACCGCCTTCGTCGCAACTAATGAAAAACTGTTTTTT,TRBV2,15,once,-,TRBJ1-4
CASTNPNTEAFF,TGTGCCAGCACAAACCCGAACACTGAAGCTTTCTTT,TRBV12-3/TRBV12-4,12,-,-,TRBJ1-1
CASSLSLWGTDTQYF,TGCGCCAGCAGTTTATCTTTATGGGGCACAGATACGCAGTATTTT,TRBV5-1,15,few,-,TRBJ2-3
CASSDPGGISGNTIYF,TGTGCCAGCAGTGACCCAGGGGGTATCTCTGGAAACACCATATATTTT,TRBV6-1,16,few,TRBD1,TRBJ1-3
CSTWTSTGEKLFF,TGCAGCACATGGACATCTACGGGGGAAAAACTGTTTTTT,TRBV29-1,13,once,-,TRBJ1-4
CASSGPIGGNQPQHF,TGTGCCAGCAGTGGGCCGATTGGTGGCAATCAGCCCCAGCATTTT,TRBV28,15,-,-,TRBJ1-5
CASRRSLAKNIQYF,TGTGCCAGCCGTCGGAGCCTAGCCAAAAACATTCAGTACTTC,TRBV6-5,14,-,-,TRBJ2-4
CASSIVRGAQPQHF,TGTGCCAGTAGTATAGTTCGGGGGGCTCAGCCCCAGCATTTT,TRBV19,14,once,-,TRBJ1-5
CASSLEGSYNSPLHF,TGCGCCAGCAGCTTGGAGGGTTCCTATAATTCACCCCTCCACTTT,TRBV5-1,15,-,-,TRBJ1-6
CASSTSRTGGPQHF,TGTGCCAGTAGTACATCACGAACTGGGGGGCCCCAGCATTTT,TRBV19,14,few,-,TRBJ1-5
CATSEGSFWETQYF,TGTGCCACCAGTGAAGGATCATTCTGGGAGACCCAGTACTTC,TRBV24-1,14,once,-,TRBJ2-5
CASSPGRAATNEKLFF,TGTGCCAGCTCACCGGGAAGGGCAGCAACTAATGAAAAACTGTTTTTT,TRBV18,16,-,-,TRBJ1-4
CAWSDDRGANSPLHF,TGTGCCTGGAGTGACGACAGGGGGGCAAATTCACCCCTCCACTTT,TRBV30,15,-,TRBD1,TRBJ1-6
CATRPGGGSGELFF,TGTGCCACCAGACCCGGGGGGGGGAGCGGGGAGCTGTTTTTT,TRBV24-1,14,-,TRBD2,TRBJ2-2
CASRPGLSNQPQHF,TGTGCCAGCAGGCCAGGGTTAAGCAATCAGCCCCAGCATTTT,TRBV2,14,-,-,TRBJ1-5
CASSETGANSPLHF,TGTGCCAGCAGCGAGACAGGGGCGAATTCACCCCTCCACTTT,TRBV6-5,14,-,TRBD1,TRBJ1-6
CASRPRTVNTGELFF,TGTGCCAGCCGCCCCCGGACGGTGAACACCGGGGAGCTGTTTTTT,TRBV27,15,-,-,TRBJ2-2
CASSQRPETQYF,TGTGCCAGCAGTCAGCGGCCAGAGACCCAGTACTTC,TRBV12-3/TRBV12-4,12,-,-,TRBJ2-5
CASSRDRGRDGYTF,TGTGCCAGCAGCCGAGACAGGGGGCGAGACGGCTACACCTTC,TRBV6-5,14,-,TRBD1,TRBJ1-2
CASSRDRAYNEQFF,TGCGCCAGCAGCAGAGACAGGGCGTACAATGAGCAGTTCTTC,TRBV5-1,14,-,TRBD1,TRBJ2-1
CASSRGPGQGRSYNEQFF,TGTGCCAGCAGCCGAGGTCCGGGACAGGGCCGCTCCTACAATGAGCAGTTCTTC,TRBV3-1/TRBV3-2,18,-,TRBD1,TRBJ2-1
CASSPPGAGTGELFF,TGTGCCAGCTCACCCCCCGGGGCCGGCACCGGGGAGCTGTTTTTT,TRBV18,15,-,-,TRBJ2-2
CASTEYGVSDTQYF,TGTGCCAGCACTGAATACGGGGTTTCAGATACGCAGTATTTT,TRBV2,14,-,-,TRBJ2-3
CASSRVRTGALGTGELFF,TGTGCCAGCAGTCGGGTCCGGACAGGGGCTTTGGGCACCGGGGAGCTGTTTTTT,TRBV27,18,-,TRBD1,TRBJ2-2
CASSQSEFRSNQPQHF,TGCGCCAGCAGCCAATCGGAGTTTAGAAGCAATCAGCCCCAGCATTTT,TRBV4-1,16,few,-,TRBJ1-5
CASRPGVGIYGYTF,TGTGCCAGCAGACCGGGAGTGGGGATCTATGGCTACACCTTC,TRBV6-4,14,-,-,TRBJ1-2
CASSPRGQGGGYTF,TGTGCCAGCAGCCCGCGAGGACAGGGCGGCGGCTACACCTTC,TRBV7-2,14,once,TRBD1,TRBJ1-2
CAISESTLRQGSTGELFF,TGTGCCATCAGTGAGTCGACTCTAAGACAGGGGAGCACCGGGGAGCTGTTTTTT,TRBV10-3,18,once,TRBD1,TRBJ2-2
CASSGSGTANSPLHF,TGTGCCAGCAGTGGCAGCGGGACAGCTAATTCACCCCTCCACTTT,TRBV6-2/TRBV6-3,15,-,TRBD1,TRBJ1-6
CASSDSWGGEQFF,TGTGCCAGCAGTGACTCTTGGGGCGGCGAGCAGTTCTTC,TRBV6-4,13,-,-,TRBJ2-1
CASSLNPFIGNQPQHF,TGTGCCAGCAGTTTAAATCCCTTTATAGGCAATCAGCCCCAGCATTTT,TRBV28,16,-,-,TRBJ1-5
CASSLRGRTYNEQFF,TGTGCCAGCAGCTTAAGGGGAAGGACCTACAATGAGCAGTTCTTC,TRBV11-2,15,once,-,TRBJ2-1
CASSYGQSSYNEQFF,TGTGCCAGCAGTTACGGACAGAGCTCCTACAATGAGCAGTTCTTC,TRBV6-5,15,once,-,TRBJ2-1
CATQQARGGETQYF,TGTGCCACCCAACAAGCCCGGGGGGGAGAGACCCAGTACTTC,TRBV6-6,14,-,TRBD2,TRBJ2-5
CASSYRGLAGITDTQYF,TGTGCCAGCAGTTACAGGGGACTAGCGGGGATCACAGATACGCAGTATTTT,TRBV6-2/TRBV6-3,17,-,TRBD2,TRBJ2-3
CASSDRGSDEKLFF,TGCGCCAGCAGTGACAGGGGGTCTGATGAAAAACTGTTTTTT,TRBV10-2,14,few,TRBD1,TRBJ1-4
CASSPGQGTAGELFF,TGCGCCAGCAGCCCGGGACAGGGGACCGCCGGGGAGCTGTTTTTT,TRBV5-1,15,-,TRBD1,TRBJ2-2